Each of the 27 T cell receptor beta chains below was sequenced from the same sample in a study of T-cell reconstitution after alpha-beta-depleted transplantation in children. It was with unique molecular identifiers that the TCRbeta library was prepared. TCRdb re-called the PCR reads through MiXCR, storing one row per CDR3 protein. The sample yields over 550,000 distinct CDR3 sequences, roughly a tenth seen once. This material consisted of PBMCs from the stem cell graft donor, taken from the stem cell graft. These receptors originate from a human donor who donated a stem cell graft to a child with acute myeloid leukemia.

The chain links TRBV10-3 to TRBJ2-7; 9 bases line up with TRBD2. Germline V gene lookup returns CDR1 ENHRY and CDR2 SYGVKD. CDR3 size: 17 residues. J gave up 2 bases and V 6 bases, and 14 bases lay outside the gene matches. The CDR3 loop is CAISGMRRTSVTYEQYF. CDR3 nucleotides: TGTGCCATCAGCGGGATGCGGAGGACTAGCGTAACCTACGAGCAGTACTTC.

The rearrangement links TRBV14 to TRBJ2-3; possibly TRBD2 for D (7 bases). V lost 3 bases and J lost 5, with 12 bases in between. Germline values: CDR1 SGHDN, CDR2 FVKESK. CDR3 length: 14 residues. The CDR3 sequence: CASSHQGGGDTQYF. As DNA, the CDR3 is TGTGCCAGCAGCCATCAAGGGGGGGGAGATACGCAGTATTTT.

J is TRBJ2-3 and V is TRBV5-1; tentative D call: TRBD1 (5 bases). The V end was cut by 0 bases, the J end by 2 bases, with 7 bases between. The CDR3 is 14 amino acids. CDR1 is SGHRS, CDR2 YFSETQ, per germline. CDR3 DNA: TGCGCCAGCAGCTTGGTACAGGCCACAGATACGCAGTATTTT. Its protein product is CASSLVQATDTQYF.

This clonotype was counted ten times or more. This chain uses TRBV29-1 with TRBJ2-4, with D perhaps TRBD1 (5 bases). CDR1 and CDR2 from the germline V gene are SQVTM and ANQGSEA. The CDR3 spans 17 residues. V was shortened by 7 bases and J by 0 bases, with 22 bases between the two germline ends. The CDR3 protein is CSDLNPRTTVAKNIQYF. As DNA, the CDR3 is TGCAGCGACCTAAACCCACGGACAACCGTAGCCAAAAACATTCAGTACTTC.

The rearrangement joins TRBV20-1 to TRBJ2-3; D might be TRBD1 (6 bases). The CDR3 spans 14 residues. Germline loops: CDR1 DFQATT, CDR2 SNEGSKA (reference sequence). Trimming took off 6 bases at V and 2 bases at J, with 15 bases between the two ends. CDR3 in amino acids: CSATPTGNTDTQYF. CDR3 nucleotides: TGCAGTGCCACCCCCACAGGGAACACAGATACGCAGTATTTT.

The CDR3 region has the DNA TGTGCCAGCAGCTTATTTAATGGGCAGGCTCGACACGAGCAGTACTTC. As protein: CASSLFNGQARHEQYF. The V and J genes are TRBV13 and TRBJ2-7; D not resolved. The CDR3 loop spans 16 amino acids. The germline gives CDR1 PRHDT, CDR2 FYEKMQ (reference sequence). V lost 2 bases and J lost 5, with 19 bases in between. The variable domain in full, completed from reference TRBV13 and TRBJ2-7, reads AAGVIQSPRHLIKEKRETATLKCYPIPRHDTVYWYQQGPGQDPQFLISFYEKMQSDKGSIPDRFSAQQFSDYHSELNMSSLELGDSALYFCASSLFNGQARHEQYFGPGTRLTVT.

This clonotype was counted ten times or more. The chain is built from TRBV20-1 and TRBJ2-5; D is uncertain. CDR1 and CDR2 (germline): DFQATT, SNEGSKA (reference sequence). V was cut by 6 bases and J by 5 bases, with 13 bases left in between. The CDR3 sequence is 12 residues long. CDR3 protein: CSAHRGGETQYF. Here the CDR3 DNA reads TGCAGTGCGCACAGAGGTGGGGAGACCCAGTACTTC.

The V gene is TRBV3-1, the J gene TRBJ2-3; 10 bases are shared with TRBD2. Trimming took 2 bases from V and 4 from J; bases not matched to a gene: 6. Germline V gives CDR1 LGHDT, CDR2 YNNKEL (reference sequence). The CDR3 totals 16 residues. CDR3 residues: CASSQSPSGRSDTQYF. DNA of the CDR3: TGTGCCAGCAGCCAATCCCCTAGCGGGAGATCAGATACGCAGTATTTT.

This clonotype was seen only a few times. This chain uses TRBV5-1 with TRBJ2-7; 8 positions agree with TRBD2. Germline V lookup: CDR1 SGHRS, CDR2 YFSETQ. J gave up 5 bases and V 4 bases, and 8 bases lay outside the gene matches. The CDR3 is 14 residues long. CDR3 bases: TGCGCCAGCAGCACGGGGGGGAGGGGGAACGAGCAGTACTTC. Translated, it gives CASSTGGRGNEQYF.

This clonotype was found many times. The chain has TRBV10-3 and TRBJ2-7; TRBD2 agrees at 8 bases. V was clipped by 8 bases and J by 7 bases; unmatched bases: 7. The length of the CDR3 is 12 residues. Germline V gene sequence: CDR1 ENHRY, CDR2 SYGVKD. CDR3 bases: TGTGCCATCTCTAGCGGGTCCGAGGAGCAGTACTTC. Its translation: CAISSGSEEQYF.

This CDR3 is CASSPGERNEQFF. The CDR3 DNA follows: TGTGCCAGCTCCCCAGGGGAACGCAATGAGCAGTTCTTC. This chain joins TRBV18 and TRBJ2-1; possible D gene TRBD1, 6 bases. The CDR3 is 13 residues long. The V and J ends lost 6 bases and 6 bases respectively, with 12 bases between them. CDR1 KGHSH and CDR2 LQKENI come from the germline V gene.

The chain couples TRBV5-4 to TRBJ2-1; D not resolved. Germline V gene lookup returns CDR1 SGHNT and CDR2 YYREEE (reference sequence). This CDR3 comprises 15 residues. Trimming pared 0 bases from V and 5 bases from J, leaving 12 bases between. CDR3 in DNA: TGTGCCAGCAGCTTGGACCCAGGTCCCCACAATGAGCAGTTCTTC. Protein product: CASSLDPGPHNEQFF.

In its sample, this clonotype was seen a few times. The V gene is TRBV7-2, the J gene TRBJ2-1, with D possibly matching TRBD2 (5 bases). Trimming cost V 6 bases and J 1 base, with 13 bases left between them. CDR1 and CDR2 from the germline V gene are SGHTA and FQGNSA. The CDR3 has 15 amino acids. In DNA form, the CDR3 reads TGTGCCAGCAGGCCCCCGGGAAGTTCCTACAATGAGCAGTTCTTC. Protein sequence: CASRPPGSSYNEQFF.

The sample holds many counts of this clonotype. This chain links TRBV7-6 with TRBJ2-3, with TRBD2 identical over 10 bases. Germline V gene sequence: CDR1 SGHVS, CDR2 FNYEAQ. This CDR3 region has 16 residues. V was clipped by 2 bases and J by 3 bases; unmatched bases: 5. The chain's CDR3 is CASSLLAGVGTDTQYF. The CDR3 nucleotides read TGTGCCAGCAGCTTACTAGCGGGAGTTGGGACAGATACGCAGTATTTT.

This clonotype came up many times. The V gene is TRBV11-2, the J gene TRBJ2-1, with D maybe TRBD2 (6 bases). Germline V gene sequence: CDR1 SGHAT, CDR2 FQNNGV. This CDR3 is built from 13 residues. Trimming took off 0 bases at V and 15 bases at J, with 15 bases between the two ends. The DNA of the CDR3 is TGTGCCAGCAGCTTAGACCGGGACTCCAAACCGTTCTTC. As protein: CASSLDRDSKPFF.

This clonotype has at least ten counts. The V and J genes are TRBV6-1 and TRBJ2-4, with TRBD1 matching 11 bases. The CDR3 extends over 13 amino acids. The ends lost 4 bases at V and 12 bases at J; junction bases unmatched: 5. Germline CDR1 and CDR2: MNHNS and SASEGT. The CDR3: CASSARTGGDQYF. In DNA form, the CDR3 reads TGTGCCAGCAGTGCCCGGACAGGGGGCGATCAGTACTTC.

This clonotype was picked up a small number of times. V gene TRBV29-1 combines with J gene TRBJ2-7; D remains ambiguous. CDR3 length equals 13 residues. V gave up 0 bases and J gave up 4 bases, with 10 bases separating them. CDR1 and CDR2 from the germline V gene are SQVTM and ANQGSEA. In DNA form, the CDR3 reads TGCAGCGTTGAAGACCTTAAGGGTTACGAGCAGTACTTC. Translated, it gives CSVEDLKGYEQYF.

This chain uses TRBV7-2 with TRBJ2-3; 10 nucleotides align to TRBD2. The CDR3 contains 15 residues. Germline V gives CDR1 SGHTA, CDR2 FQGNSA. V shed 4 bases, J shed 8 bases, and the junction held 9 bases outside the gene matches. CDR3 coding DNA: TGTGCCAGCAGCTCCGGACTAGCGGCCCCCGGTACGCAGTATTTT. Its protein is CASSSGLAAPGTQYF.

On this clonotype: Its ends do not fully match the called genes, so a read error is possible. The J gene is TRBJ2-7, the V gene TRBV14; D ambiguous. Germline CDR1 and CDR2: SGHDN and FVKESK. The CDR3 covers 14 residues. The CDR3 loop reads CASSQVTRSYKQYF. For the CDR3, the DNA is TGTGCCAGCAGCCAAGTTACCCGATCCTACAAGCAGTACTTC.

With respect to this clonotype: The DNA is left out, because the CDR3 cannot be placed on it with certainty; the CDR3 is given as TCRdb lists it. The chain is built from TRBV5-5 and TRBJ2-2; the table's TRBD1 call for D was not verified on the DNA. The CDR3 has 14 amino acids, counting both end residues. CDR1 and CDR2 from the germline V gene are SGHKS and YYEKEE (reference sequence). CDR3 region: CASSFGPGTGELFF.

This clonotype has a handful of counts. The chain couples TRBV5-1 to TRBJ2-3; D is unresolved. V lost 0 bases, J lost 4 bases, and 9 bases lay in between. Germline assignment: CDR1 SGHRS and CDR2 YFSETQ. This CDR3 spans 14 amino acids. The CDR3 nucleotides are TGCGCCAGCAGCTTGGGAGCTACCTCAGATACGCAGTATTTT. Translating it yields CASSLGATSDTQYF.

This clonotype has at least ten counts. The chain is built from TRBV27 and TRBJ2-1, with 9 bases fitting TRBD2. The CDR3 is made up of 14 amino acids. The V gene's germline CDR1 is MNHEY and CDR2 SMNVEV (reference sequence). The junction had 7 bases not matched to a gene; V was cut back by 5 bases and J by 8 bases. CDR3 nucleotides: TGTGCCAGCAGTCCCCTGGCGGGAGGGGATGAGCAGTTCTTC. It codes for CASSPLAGGDEQFF.

In DNA form, the CDR3 reads TGTGCCAGCCATCCCGGATCCGCGGGGAAGACGCAGTATTTT. Translated: CASHPGSAGKTQYF. V gene TRBV28 combines with J gene TRBJ2-3; D is possibly TRBD2 (6 bases). With 8 bases removed from V and 9 bases from J, the gap between germline ends came to 21 bases. The CDR3 is 14 residues long. Germline V gives CDR1 MDHEN, CDR2 SYDVKM.

This clonotype was detected only a few times. The chain joins TRBV4-2 to TRBJ2-1; D not resolved. The V and J ends lost 4 bases and 4 bases respectively, with 11 bases between them. This CDR3 spans 14 amino acids. Germline CDR1 and CDR2: LGHNA and YNFKEQ. The CDR3 here is CASSRGPAYNEQFF. The CDR3 DNA reads TGTGCCAGCAGCCGGGGTCCGGCGTACAATGAGCAGTTCTTC.

This clonotype showed up many times. The chain links TRBV29-1 to TRBJ2-7; no firm D call. This CDR3 is 12 amino acids long. Per germline, CDR1 SQVTM and CDR2 ANQGSEA. V was trimmed by 6 bases and J by 5 bases, leaving 14 bases between them. CDR3 nucleotides: TGCAGCGTCTATGACGGTTCGCACGAGCAGTACTTC. Its protein is CSVYDGSHEQYF.

The chain couples TRBV28 to TRBJ1-1; D gene ambiguous. The V and J ends lost 2 bases and 1 base respectively, with 11 bases between them. The CDR3 contains 15 residues. The germline gives CDR1 MDHEN, CDR2 SYDVKM. CDR3 region: CASSLGSAGNTEAFF. The CDR3 bases are TGTGCCAGCAGTTTAGGATCGGCAGGGAACACTGAAGCTTTCTTT. Full variable domain (outside the CDR3, taken from reference TRBV28 and TRBJ1-1): DVKVTQSSRYLVKRTGEKVFLECVQDMDHENMFWYRQDPGLGLRLIYFSYDVKMKEKGDIPEGYSVSREKKERFSLILESASTNQTSMYLCASSLGSAGNTEAFFGQGTRLTVV.

This clonotype was found many times. This chain joins TRBV20-1 and TRBJ2-1; TRBD2 aligns across 8 bases. The CDR3 spans 15 residues. V lost 6 bases to trimming and J lost 6 bases; unmatched junction nucleotides: 13. In germline, CDR1 is DFQATT, CDR2 SNEGSKA (reference sequence). This chain's CDR3 is CSAAGGGLEANEQFF. CDR3 nucleotides: TGCAGTGCGGCGGGGGGCGGGCTAGAGGCCAATGAGCAGTTCTTC.